The present T cell receptor beta chain was sequenced within a study of T cell responses to AZD1222 COVID-19 vaccine. The study's findings and limits: Unmutated variant regions are reportedly targeted by nearly half of spike-specific TCRs. Samples come after the peak T cell response, not at day 14. Donor demographics were predominantly white British with a female majority; clonal diversity may be underestimated.

Profiling relied on immunoSEQ multiplex PCR, and the TCRdb table lists in-frame clones only, not all of them. The repertoire holds about 150,000 clones, with roughly nine tenths as singletons. On this clone itself: Its specificity is not known.

This CDR3 has 14 residues. The ends were cut back, 0 bases at V and 4 bases at J, with 9 bases in the middle. Per the germline V gene, CDR1 is MNHEY and CDR2 is SVGEGT. Sequencing used peripheral blood, obtained after recovery from COVID-19. The source of this sequence is an adult who had recovered from COVID-19. V usage is TRBV6-2 or TRBV6-3 and J usage is TRBJ1-1; no reliable D call. The CDR3 bases are TGTGCCAGCAGTTACTCCGGGGTCGGCACTGAAGCTTTCTTT. This encodes CASSYSGVGTEAFF.